One sample yielded the 2 T cell receptor beta chains listed below, sequenced in a study of blood T cell repertoires in COVID-19. Profiling relied on immunoSEQ multiplex PCR, and the TCRdb table lists in-frame clones only, not all of them. This sample has 150,000 to 200,000 clones, with 75% to 85% found just once. Sequenced material: PBMCs or T cells enriched from blood (not recorded which). The receptors were gathered from a man aged 35-49 years who had recovered from COVID-19.

This clone was counted a few times. The chain employs TRBV29-1 and TRBJ2-1, with 9 bases aligning to TRBD1. CDR1 SQVTM and CDR2 ANQGSEA come from the germline V gene. The CDR3 spans 13 residues. V dropped 5 bases and J dropped 4; count of bases not matched to a gene: 3. CDR3 in amino acids: CSVRQGVYNEQFF. Written as DNA, the CDR3 is TGCAGCGTTCGACAGGGGGTTTACAATGAGCAGTTCTTC.

V is TRBV7-9 and J is TRBJ2-1; 10 bases fit TRBD1. Germline V CDR1 and CDR2: SEHNR, FQNEAQ (reference sequence). V shed 4 bases and J 5 bases; nucleotides not matched to a gene: 2. The CDR3 covers 14 residues. The CDR3 bases are TGTGCCAGCAGCTCAGGGACAGGGGACAATGAGCAGTTCTTC. This gives the protein CASSSGTGDNEQFF.